The clone carrying this T cell receptor (beta chain) was seen just once. The data stem from a study of sequential checkpoint blockade in melanoma. Study-level information: Randomization was 1:1 between first-line nivolumab→ipilimumab and ipilimumab→nivolumab.

Sequencing was performed with immunoSEQ multiplex PCR; in TCRdb, only in-frame clones are kept and a portion is missing. The sample shows over 10,000 clones, roughly 78% of them seen only once. This CDR3 is 14 amino acids long. Germline V gives CDR1 MNHNS, CDR2 SASEGT. V gave up 7 bases and J gave up 2 bases, with 14 bases separating them. Treatment noted: randomized to nivolumab then ipilimumab (arm A) or the reverse (arm B). The J gene is TRBJ1-1, the V gene TRBV6-1; TRBD1 might be the D (5 bases). The material sequenced was CD8+ T cells sorted from blood (inferred from file names), taken from a patient given nivolumab and ipilimumab in sequence. The sequence derives from a human donor with melanoma. CDR3 in amino acids: CASTLGAANTEAFF. CDR3 nucleotides: TGTGCCAGCACGCTTGGGGCAGCAAACACTGAAGCTTTCTTT.